This T cell receptor beta chain was observed in a study of OX40 agonist ivuxolimab in advanced cancers. Background on the study: The patients received ivuxolimab by intravenous route every 2 weeks at 0.01 to 10 mg/kg. Partial responses occurred in three patients (one hepatocellular carcinoma, two cutaneous melanoma).

Sequenced by immunoSEQ multiplex PCR; TCRdb stores in-frame clones only, minus some. The sample holds approximately 98,000 clones; approximately 80% are singletons and the top ten take approximately 5.5%. Trimming left V 0 bases short and J 9 bases short, with 15 bases between. This CDR3 region has 14 residues. Germline loops: CDR1 SGHDT, CDR2 YYEEEE. This material consisted of CD4+ or CD8+ T cells sorted from blood, taken in a trial of the OX40 agonist ivuxolimab. The TCR was taken from an adult with an advanced solid tumor such as melanoma, head and neck, liver or kidney cancer. The chain employs TRBV5-6 and TRBJ2-5, with a weak D call TRBD2 (5 bases). The CDR3, as DNA: TGTGCCAGCAGCTTGGCCGGCCCCGACGGGGCCCAGTACTTC. Translation: CASSLAGPDGAQYF.